The 30 T cell receptor beta chains given below trace back to one sample, sequenced in a study of T cell repertoires in cytomegalovirus infection. TCRdb reprocessed the reads via MiXCR and lists one record per CDR3 protein. The table records roughly 720,000 distinct CDR3 sequences, 35% to 45% of them present only once. Sequenced input: PBMCs. The receptors come from a human donor in good health (CMV status not recorded). Some clones in this sample may be carry-over from other donors' samples.

The rearrangement links TRBV6-1 to TRBJ2-1; 11 bases are a match to TRBD2. CDR1 and CDR2 (germline): MNHNS, SASEGT. J was trimmed by 8 bases and V by 4 bases; bases with no gene match: 13. The CDR3 contains 17 residues. The chain's CDR3 is CASSAFVSGRARDEQFF. CDR3 bases: TGTGCCAGCAGTGCGTTTGTTAGCGGGAGGGCCAGGGATGAGCAGTTCTTC.

This rearrangement joins TRBV27 to TRBJ2-5; possibly TRBD1 or TRBD2 for D (6 bases each). V lost 5 bases and J lost 4, with 17 bases in between. The CDR3 sequence is 15 residues long. CDR1 is MNHEY and CDR2 is SMNVEV in the germline V gene (reference sequence). The chain's CDR3 is CASSSWGAGGETQYF. CDR3 DNA sequence: TGTGCCAGCAGTAGTTGGGGGGCTGGGGGAGAGACCCAGTACTTC.

This chain joins TRBV27 and TRBJ2-3; D possibly corresponds to TRBD2 (5 bases). Germline V gene data show CDR1 as MNHEY and CDR2 as SMNVEV (reference sequence). V dropped 3 bases and J dropped 3 bases, with 22 bases sitting between them. CDR3 size: 18 residues. CDR3 in amino acids: CASSFIPPADFRTDTQYF. In nucleotides, the CDR3 is TGTGCCAGCAGTTTTATTCCCCCAGCGGACTTCAGGACAGATACGCAGTATTTT.

This clonotype was observed a handful of times. This sequence joins TRBV7-2 and TRBJ2-7, with unresolved D. Looked up from germline, CDR1 is SGHTA and CDR2 is FQGNSA. The germline V and J ends were trimmed by 4 bases and 3 bases, with 16 bases remaining between them. The CDR3 sequence is 15 residues long. CDR3 sequence reads: CASSYELQSNYEQYF. As DNA, the CDR3 is TGTGCCAGCAGCTACGAGTTGCAATCCAACTACGAGCAGTACTTC.

In its sample, this clonotype was seen many times. The CDR3 DNA reads as TGTGCCAGCAGCTGGGACAGTAGGTCCTACGAGCAGTACTTC. It yields the protein CASSWDSRSYEQYF. The chain has TRBV7-6 and TRBJ2-7; TRBD1 aligns across 7 bases. The CDR3 contains 14 residues. From germline, CDR1 is SGHVS and CDR2 FNYEAQ. Losses at the gene ends were 4 bases for V and 1 base for J; bases not matched to a gene: 4.

The chain is built from TRBV10-3 and TRBJ2-1; D is possibly TRBD2 (5 bases). Per the germline V gene, CDR1 is ENHRY and CDR2 is SYGVKD. V lost 2 bases, J lost 0 bases, and 14 bases lay in between. The CDR3 is 17 amino acids. The CDR3 is CAISEGWEGSSYNEQFF. In nucleotides, the CDR3 is TGTGCCATCAGTGAGGGGTGGGAAGGGAGCTCCTACAATGAGCAGTTCTTC.

J is TRBJ1-1 and V is TRBV7-9; D is perhaps TRBD1 (5 bases). The germline V gene has CDR1 SEHNR and CDR2 FQNEAQ (reference sequence). The CDR3 is 17 amino acids. Trimming shortened V by 4 bases and J by 5 bases, and 23 bases separated the two germline ends. CDR3 DNA sequence: TGTGCCAGCAGCTCAACCTGGGACGTCCAAAGGGGAACTGAAGCTTTCTTT. This sequence encodes CASSSTWDVQRGTEAFF.

This clonotype was counted between two and nine times. The gene calls are TRBV28 and TRBJ1-2, with TRBD1 matching 9 bases. Germline CDR1 MDHEN, CDR2 SYDVKM. The CDR3 runs 19 residues. Trimming removed 3 bases from V and 2 bases from J; junction bases left unmatched: 16. The CDR3 protein is CASSFGGGHRDRVNYGYTF. The CDR3 DNA reads TGTGCCAGCAGTTTTGGGGGCGGACACCGGGACAGGGTAAACTATGGCTACACCTTC.

This sequence joins TRBV7-2 and TRBJ2-3; 11 bases agree with TRBD2. With 1 base clipped from V and 4 bases from J, the junction kept 4 bases outside the gene matches. The CDR3 is 16 residues long. Germline V gives CDR1 SGHTA, CDR2 FQGNSA. CDR3: CASSLGSGRVADTQYF. The CDR3 nucleotides read TGTGCCAGCAGCTTAGGTAGCGGGAGGGTTGCAGATACGCAGTATTTT.

Worth noting for this clonotype: An end of the junction differs from the germline gene, which may be a read error. V is TRBV10-3 and J is TRBJ2-7; D may match TRBD1 or TRBD2 (5 bases each). This CDR3 contains 12 residues. CDR1 and CDR2 (germline): ENHRY, SYGVKD. CDR3 protein: CASRDDSYEQYF. CDR3 DNA sequence: TGTGCCTCACGGGACGACTCCTATGAGCAGTACTTC.

For the CDR3, the DNA is TGTGCCAGGTGCTTAGCAGCAGCGGGAGGGTTCAATGAGCAGTTCTTC. It yields the protein CARCLAAAGGFNEQFF. V usage is TRBV7-2 and J usage is TRBJ2-1; 10 nucleotides align to TRBD2. From germline, CDR1 is SGHTA and CDR2 FQGNSA. The CDR3 covers 16 residues. V lost 9 bases, J lost 6 bases, and 14 bases stayed unmatched.

This clonotype came up a few times. The chain combines TRBV28 with TRBJ1-1; no clear D. Germline CDR1 MDHEN, CDR2 SYDVKM. The CDR3 is made up of 11 amino acids. V lost 5 bases and J lost 9, with 10 bases in between. The CDR3 protein is CASSIGRQAFF. The CDR3 DNA reads TGTGCCAGCAGTATCGGACGGCAAGCTTTCTTT.

This clonotype was seen a handful of times. As DNA, the CDR3 is TGTGCCAGCAGCTCTCCGGGACATATGAACACTGAAGCTTTCTTT. It yields the protein CASSSPGHMNTEAFF. V is TRBV7-8 and J is TRBJ1-1; possible D gene TRBD1, 6 bases. Per the germline V gene, CDR1 is SGHVS and CDR2 is FQNEAQ. The CDR3 has 15 amino acids. With 4 bases removed from V and 0 bases from J, the gap between germline ends came to 12 bases.

A few counts support this clonotype. The chain employs TRBV12-3 or TRBV12-4 and TRBJ1-1; 7 bases map to TRBD1. V lost 6 bases to trimming and J lost 11 bases; unmatched junction nucleotides: 6. CDR3 length: 11 amino acids. CDR3 protein: CASSLDRVAFF. As DNA, the CDR3 is TGTGCCAGCAGCCTCGACAGGGTGGCTTTCTTT.

This clonotype has a handful of counts. The genes are TRBV6-1 and TRBJ2-2; 9 positions match TRBD2. The CDR3 covers 16 residues. Germline V gives CDR1 MNHNS, CDR2 SASEGT. Germline trimming cut 6 bases from V and 6 bases from J; bases unmatched to any gene: 11. The CDR3 sequence: CASSTRGGASAGELFF. Here the CDR3 DNA reads TGTGCCAGCAGCACCCGCGGGGGGGCCAGTGCCGGGGAGCTGTTTTTT.

The rearrangement uses TRBV20-1 and TRBJ2-2, with D possibly called TRBD1 or TRBD2 (5 bases each). Germline values: CDR1 DFQATT, CDR2 SNEGSKA (reference sequence). Between the trimmed V and J ends, which lost 2 bases and 2 bases, there was a span of 12 bases. This CDR3 contains 15 residues. CDR3 loop: CSARLLGVNTGELFF. The CDR3 DNA reads TGCAGTGCTAGACTCTTGGGGGTAAACACCGGGGAGCTGTTTTTT.

This clonotype has just a few counts. V and J are TRBV2 and TRBJ1-2; D not resolved. V was pared by 7 bases and J by 0 bases, with 6 bases between. CDR1 is SNHLY, CDR2 FYNNEI, per germline. The CDR3 contains 12 residues. CDR3 amino acids: CASNNPNYGYTF. The CDR3 coding sequence is TGTGCCAGCAACAATCCTAACTATGGCTACACCTTC.

The chain couples TRBV28 to TRBJ2-3; D might be TRBD2 (5 bases). The V and J ends lost 3 bases and 2 bases respectively, with 24 bases between them. CDR3 size: 19 residues. Germline V gives CDR1 MDHEN, CDR2 SYDVKM. The CDR3 DNA sequence: TGTGCCAGCAGTTTTCCGCGGGTGCACGGAGGAGTTCACACAGATACGCAGTATTTT. It is translated as CASSFPRVHGGVHTDTQYF.

This clonotype was observed a handful of times. V gene TRBV12-3 or TRBV12-4 combines with J gene TRBJ1-1; D unclear. This CDR3 is built from 13 residues. Trimming shortened V by 4 bases and J by 6 bases, and 12 bases separated the two germline ends. CDR3 bases: TGTGCCAGCAGTTCCGATTTCGGTCCTGAAGCTTTCTTT. Translating it yields CASSSDFGPEAFF.

This clonotype was picked up a small number of times. The CDR3 coding sequence is TGTGCCAGCAGCCTCACCCCCCGGGACAGGGGCACCGGGGAGCTGTTTTTT. Translating it yields CASSLTPRDRGTGELFF. The chain uses TRBV7-3 and TRBJ2-2, with 10 bases lining up with TRBD1. The CDR3 totals 17 residues. V was pared by 5 bases and J by 4 bases, with 10 bases of the junction left unmatched. CDR1 is SGHTA, CDR2 FQGTGA, per germline.

This clonotype was seen a few times. This chain uses TRBV12-3 or TRBV12-4 with TRBJ1-2; TRBD1 matches 8 bases. Trimming took 7 bases from V and 3 from J; bases not matched to a gene: 4. This CDR3 region has 13 residues. In nucleotides, the CDR3 is TGTGCCAGCAAGCTGACAGGGGACTATGGCTACACCTTC. Protein sequence: CASKLTGDYGYTF.

The chain has TRBV28 and TRBJ2-7, with 13 positions matching TRBD2. Germline V gene data show CDR1 as MDHEN and CDR2 as SYDVKM. This CDR3 region has 21 residues. Losses at the gene ends were 5 bases for V and 3 bases for J; bases not matched to a gene: 22. The DNA for the CDR3 is TGTGCCAGCAGTCCCAGGGGATCCGGGACTAGCGGGACCCTTGGCGGCTACGAGCAGTACTTC. This gives the protein CASSPRGSGTSGTLGGYEQYF.

This clonotype has more than one count but fewer than ten. This chain joins TRBV6-1 and TRBJ1-1; a possible D gene is TRBD1 (6 bases). The CDR3 spans 13 residues. V was cut by 6 bases and J by 2 bases, with 10 bases left in between. Per the germline V gene, CDR1 is MNHNS and CDR2 is SASEGT. The CDR3 DNA follows: TGTGCCAGCAGCGGGACATTTAACACTGAAGCTTTCTTT. It translates to CASSGTFNTEAFF.

Notes on this clonotype: The CDR3 does not end in the conserved phenylalanine or tryptophan, so this is likely a read error. The DNA is omitted, as the CDR3 cannot be located on it reliably, and the CDR3 follows TCRdb's listing. V usage is TRBV28 and J usage is TRBJ2-1; TRBD1, the table's D call, lacks a check against the DNA. The CDR3 sequence runs 17 residues, both termini included. CDR1 is MDHEN and CDR2 is SYDVKM in the germline V gene. CDR3 region: CASSLIRGTGAYNEPFC.

J is TRBJ1-4 and V is TRBV7-9; 8 nucleotides align to TRBD1. The junction had 11 bases not matched to a gene; V was cut back by 1 base and J by 10 bases. Germline assignment: CDR1 SEHNR and CDR2 FQNEAQ (reference sequence). The CDR3 has 16 residues. The CDR3 DNA sequence: TGTGCCAGCAGCTTAGAAGTAGGACAGGGTTGGGTAAAACTGTTTTTT. It yields the protein CASSLEVGQGWVKLFF.

This clonotype was observed at least ten times. The chain couples TRBV7-8 to TRBJ1-1; D gene ambiguous. CDR1 and CDR2 (germline): SGHVS, FQNEAQ. The V gene lost 4 bases and the J gene lost 5 bases, with 20 bases spanning the gap. The CDR3 runs to 16 residues. DNA of the CDR3: TGTGCCAGCAGCTACCCCCCCAGACATGGGAGGACTGAAGCTTTCTTT. Its translation: CASSYPPRHGRTEAFF.

The table lists this clonotype with a count of one. The chain employs TRBV19 and TRBJ1-1, with a tentative D call TRBD1 (5 bases). The V end lost 6 bases, the J end lost 0 bases, and 8 bases lay between the germline ends. CDR1 LNHDA and CDR2 SQIVND come from the germline V gene (reference sequence). The CDR3 runs 13 residues. CDR3 in DNA: TGTGCCAGTAGGGACACGGTGAACACTGAAGCTTTCTTT. Translating gives CASRDTVNTEAFF.

This chain joins TRBV19 and TRBJ2-1, with a tentative D call TRBD2 (6 bases). Germline V gives CDR1 LNHDA, CDR2 SQIVND (reference sequence). The CDR3 covers 16 residues. Trimming pared 2 bases from V and 6 bases from J, leaving 17 bases between. CDR3 residues: CASSIKGGVMPNEQFF. In DNA, the CDR3 is TGTGCCAGTAGTATAAAAGGAGGGGTGATGCCCAATGAGCAGTTCTTC.

In its sample, this clonotype was seen once. The rearrangement links TRBV20-1 to TRBJ2-5, with D maybe TRBD2 (6 bases). Trimming left V 6 bases short and J 5 bases short, with 13 bases between. Germline V CDR1 and CDR2: DFQATT, SNEGSKA (reference sequence). The CDR3 is made up of 12 amino acids. DNA of the CDR3: TGCAGTGCGGATCTAGGAGGGGAGACCCAGTACTTC. This translates into CSADLGGETQYF.

Many counts were recorded for this clonotype. This chain uses TRBV7-2 with TRBJ2-3, with 9 bases aligning to TRBD2. Germline V gene data show CDR1 as SGHTA and CDR2 as FQGNSA. The CDR3 consists of 15 residues. J lost 2 bases, V lost 5 bases, and 5 bases had no gene match. CDR3 DNA: TGTGCCAGCAGCCTTAGCGGGGGAAACACAGATACGCAGTATTTT. Protein: CASSLSGGNTDTQYF.